A single sample gave rise to the 26 T cell receptor beta chains below, sequenced in a study of technical replicates of blood from a few donors. TCRdb's table, derived via immunoSEQ multiplex PCR, lists solely in-frame clones and lacks some. The sample lists tens of thousands of clones, around 97% occurring once. The sequencing sample was made of T cells isolated from PBMCs. Source of these receptors: a human donor in good health.

V gene TRBV11-2 combines with J gene TRBJ1-1; D perhaps matches TRBD1 (5 bases). Per germline, CDR1 SGHAT and CDR2 FQNNGV. The CDR3 runs 14 residues. V was trimmed by 7 bases and J by 4 bases, leaving 16 bases between them. The CDR3 region has the DNA TGTGCCAGCACCTCTACGTGGGGGGGCACTGAAGCTTTCTTT. As protein: CASTSTWGGTEAFF.

V and J are TRBV11-2 and TRBJ2-2, with a tentative D call TRBD1 (6 bases). The V end was cut by 5 bases, the J end by 1 base, with 11 bases between. Germline CDR1 reads SGHAT; CDR2 reads FQNNGV. The CDR3 is 15 residues long. The CDR3 DNA is TGTGCCAGCAGCCCCCTGACAGGGAACACCGGGGAGCTGTTTTTT. It encodes CASSPLTGNTGELFF.

The chain links TRBV4-1 to TRBJ1-5, with D perhaps TRBD1 (5 bases). V was shortened by 0 bases and J by 2 bases, with 8 bases between the two germline ends. This CDR3 contains 15 residues. CDR1 MGHRA and CDR2 YSYEKL come from the germline V gene. CDR3 residues: CASSQEWGGNQPQHF. The CDR3 DNA sequence: TGCGCCAGCAGCCAAGAGTGGGGGGGCAATCAGCCCCAGCATTTT.

This chain joins TRBV5-6 and TRBJ2-5, with D hard to call. With 4 bases removed from V and 1 base from J, the gap between germline ends came to 11 bases. From germline, CDR1 is SGHDT and CDR2 YYEEEE. This CDR3 contains 14 residues. CDR3 sequence: CASSPEQSQETQYF. The CDR3 DNA reads as TGTGCCAGCAGCCCCGAACAGAGCCAAGAGACCCAGTACTTC.

V gene TRBV2 combines with J gene TRBJ1-4, with D possibly matching TRBD1 (5 bases). The germline V gene encodes CDR1 SNHLY and CDR2 FYNNEI. The CDR3 is 15 residues long. Trimming pared 6 bases from V and 3 bases from J, leaving 14 bases between. This CDR3 reads CASSARRGANEKLFF. In DNA form, the CDR3 reads TGTGCCAGCAGCGCCCGGAGGGGCGCTAATGAAAAACTGTTTTTT.

This clone was seen only once. The V gene is TRBV27, the J gene TRBJ2-1, with 7 bases aligning to TRBD2. Germline V gene data show CDR1 as MNHEY and CDR2 as SMNVEV (reference sequence). The CDR3 loop spans 13 amino acids. Unmatched junction bases numbered 4, after V lost 5 bases and J lost 6 bases. CDR3 in amino acids: CASSPGTTNEQFF. CDR3 coding DNA: TGTGCCAGCAGTCCCGGGACTACCAATGAGCAGTTCTTC.

The chain carries TRBV6-1 and TRBJ2-7; D gene ambiguous. Trimming cost V 3 bases and J 12 bases, with 12 bases left between them. The germline V gene has CDR1 MNHNS and CDR2 SASEGT. The length of the CDR3 is 11 residues. CDR3 sequence: CASSDSLRWYF. The DNA for the CDR3 is TGTGCCAGCAGTGATTCGCTCAGGTGGTACTTC.

The CDR3 reads CASREDSLRYGYTF. CDR3 coding DNA: TGTGCCAGCAGGGAGGACAGTCTCCGGTATGGCTACACCTTC. The V and J genes are TRBV25-1 and TRBJ1-2; D may be TRBD1 (6 bases). The V end lost 6 bases, the J end lost 5 bases, and 16 bases lay between the germline ends. The CDR3 consists of 14 residues. Per germline, CDR1 MGHDK and CDR2 SYGVNS.

The chain combines TRBV6-6 with TRBJ1-6; 7 bases fit TRBD1. The CDR3 is 15 amino acids. Trimming took 0 bases from V and 7 from J; bases not matched to a gene: 3. CDR1 is MNHNY, CDR2 SVGAGI, per germline (reference sequence). The CDR3 region is CASSYSTRGNSPLHF. As DNA, the CDR3 is TGTGCCAGCAGTTACTCGACCAGGGGGAATTCACCCCTCCACTTT.

V is TRBV23-1 and J is TRBJ2-7; D is possibly TRBD1 (5 bases). TRBV23-1 is known as an ORF, though its function is uncertain. The CDR3 runs to 12 residues. Trimming shortened V by 10 bases and J by 5 bases, and 15 bases separated the two germline ends. This CDR3 reads CATRAVRNEQYF. DNA of the CDR3: TGCGCCACCAGGGCCGTGAGGAACGAGCAGTACTTC.

The chain links TRBV7-8 to TRBJ2-1, with 12 bases lining up with TRBD2. This CDR3 has 15 residues. Unmatched junction bases numbered 5, after V lost 3 bases and J lost 8 bases. The germline V gene has CDR1 SGHVS and CDR2 FQNEAQ. DNA for the CDR3: TGTGCCAGCAGCTTTCGACTAGCGGGAGTTTATGAGCAGTTCTTC. Translation gives CASSFRLAGVYEQFF.

This chain uses TRBV19 with TRBJ2-1, with D possibly matching TRBD2 (5 bases). Trimming pared 7 bases from V and 8 bases from J, leaving 15 bases between. Per the germline V gene, CDR1 is LNHDA and CDR2 is SQIVND (reference sequence). The CDR3 loop spans 13 amino acids. CDR3 sequence reads: CASINRGMDEQFF. The CDR3 coding sequence is TGTGCCAGTATTAATCGGGGAATGGATGAGCAGTTCTTC.

This chain uses TRBV11-3 with TRBJ2-2; 10 bases align to TRBD1. Germline values: CDR1 SGHNT, CDR2 YENEEA. This CDR3 region has 16 residues. V dropped 5 bases and J dropped 4; count of bases not matched to a gene: 7. CDR3 residues: CASSTTGTGATGELFF. As DNA, the CDR3 is TGTGCCAGCAGCACCACGGGGACAGGGGCCACCGGGGAGCTGTTTTTT.

The gene calls are TRBV10-2 and TRBJ2-1; TRBD2 matches at 11 bases. Per germline, CDR1 WSHSY and CDR2 SAAADI. The length of the CDR3 is 18 residues. After removal of 0 bases from V and 2 bases from J, the junction contained 6 bases not matched to a gene. The CDR3 region is CASSESIGTSGTYNEQFF. For the CDR3, the DNA is TGCGCCAGCAGTGAGTCCATTGGGACTAGCGGTACCTACAATGAGCAGTTCTTC.

The V call is TRBV2, the J call TRBJ1-1; perhaps TRBD1 as D (5 bases). Germline CDR1 reads SNHLY; CDR2 reads FYNNEI. With 2 bases removed from V and 2 bases from J, the gap between germline ends came to 12 bases. CDR3 length: 15 residues. CDR3 DNA sequence: TGTGCCAGCAGTGAACAGGGCCCCAGAAACACTGAAGCTTTCTTT. Translated: CASSEQGPRNTEAFF.

The V call is TRBV28, the J call TRBJ1-2; D call uncertain. The germline V gene encodes CDR1 MDHEN and CDR2 SYDVKM. V dropped 6 bases and J dropped 7 bases, with 18 bases sitting between them. The CDR3 contains 14 residues. CDR3 bases: TGTGCCAGCAGACCCCAGGAGGACTTTCGTGGCTACACCTTC. Protein sequence: CASRPQEDFRGYTF.

The chain combines TRBV5-1 with TRBJ1-1; 8 nucleotides line up with TRBD1. Germline trimming cut 0 bases from V and 6 bases from J; bases unmatched to any gene: 4. CDR1 is SGHRS and CDR2 is YFSETQ in the germline V gene. This CDR3 region has 14 residues. CDR3 coding DNA: TGCGCCAGCAGCTTGGGACAGGGGAGGTCTGAAGCTTTCTTT. Amino acids: CASSLGQGRSEAFF. The whole variable domain, remainder taken from reference TRBV5-1 and TRBJ1-1, is KAGVTQTPRYLIKTRGQQVTLSCSPISGHRSVSWYQQTPGQGLQFLFEYFSETQRNKGNFPGRFSGRQFSNSRSEMNVSTLELGDSALYLCASSLGQGRSEAFFGQGTRLTVV.

The V and J genes are TRBV30 and TRBJ2-2; perhaps TRBD1 as D (7 bases). Looked up from germline, CDR1 is GTSNPN and CDR2 is SVGIG (reference sequence). This CDR3 comprises 13 residues. Trimming removed 4 bases from V and 6 bases from J, with 12 bases in between. CDR3 amino acids: CAWNGGGPGELFF. The DNA of the CDR3 is TGTGCCTGGAATGGAGGGGGCCCCGGGGAGCTGTTTTTT.

The chain joins TRBV19 to TRBJ2-3; 13 bases are a match to TRBD2. CDR3 length: 17 amino acids. Losses at the gene ends were 5 bases for V and 5 bases for J; bases not matched to a gene: 10. CDR1 and CDR2 from the germline V gene are LNHDA and SQIVND (reference sequence). The CDR3 DNA is TGTGCCAGTAGTCCGACCGGGACTAGCGGGAAAGTAGATACGCAGTATTTT. Amino acids: CASSPTGTSGKVDTQYF. Using reference TRBV19 and TRBJ2-3 for the parts outside the CDR3, the full variable domain is DGGITQSPKYLFRKEGQNVTLSCEQNLNHDAMYWYRQDPGQGLRLIYYSQIVNDFQKGDIAEGYSVSREKKESFPLTVTSAQKNPTAFYLCASSPTGTSGKVDTQYFGPGTRLTVL.

The chain combines TRBV2 with TRBJ1-1; D gene unclear. Germline values: CDR1 SNHLY, CDR2 FYNNEI. The CDR3 extends over 16 amino acids. The V end was cut by 2 bases, the J end by 0 bases, with 13 bases between. The CDR3 DNA sequence: TGTGCCAGCAGTGAACAAGGAGCTTCCATGAACACTGAAGCTTTCTTT. Its protein is CASSEQGASMNTEAFF.

This chain links TRBV6-6 with TRBJ2-1, with TRBD1 matching 7 bases. The CDR3 loop spans 12 amino acids. V lost 5 bases, J lost 12 bases, and 7 bases stayed unmatched. CDR1 is MNHNY, CDR2 SVGAGI, per germline (reference sequence). The DNA for the CDR3 is TGTGCCAGCAGTAACGTTGGGACAGCGCAGTTCTTC. Protein sequence: CASSNVGTAQFF.

The J gene is TRBJ2-7, the V gene TRBV11-2; weak D call: TRBD1 (6 bases). Germline CDR1 SGHAT, CDR2 FQNNGV. Trimming took off 5 bases at V and 4 bases at J, with 15 bases between the two ends. The CDR3 loop spans 14 amino acids. Written as DNA, the CDR3 is TGTGCCAGCAGCCCCCCCCAGGGGATGTACGAGCAGTACTTC. Encoded protein: CASSPPQGMYEQYF. The complete variable domain, with remaining parts taken from reference TRBV11-2 and TRBJ2-7, reads EAGVAQSPRYKIIEKRQSVAFWCNPISGHATLYWYQQILGQGPKLLIQFQNNGVVDDSQLPKDRFSAERLKGVDSTLKIQPAKLEDSAVYLCASSPPQGMYEQYFGPGTRLTVT.

This sequence joins TRBV6-5 and TRBJ2-7; possible D gene TRBD2, 6 bases. The germline gives CDR1 MNHEY, CDR2 SVGAGI. The V end was cut by 5 bases, the J end by 2 bases, with 13 bases between. The CDR3 is made up of 14 amino acids. CDR3 protein: CASSAIWGAYEQYF. Here the CDR3 DNA reads TGTGCCAGCAGTGCAATTTGGGGGGCCTACGAGCAGTACTTC.

This chain connects TRBV10-3 to TRBJ1-5; possibly TRBD1 for D (6 bases). The V end was cut by 11 bases, the J end by 6 bases, with 14 bases between. Germline CDR1 ENHRY, CDR2 SYGVKD. The CDR3 consists of 12 residues. Here the CDR3 reads CAVGGGPQPQHF. As DNA, the CDR3 is TGTGCCGTCGGCGGGGGGCCTCAGCCCCAGCATTTT.

This clone was seen a single time. The genes are TRBV6-6 and TRBJ2-3; D may be TRBD2 (5 bases). Germline values: CDR1 MNHNY, CDR2 SVGAGI (reference sequence). The CDR3 contains 16 residues. V lost 2 bases, J lost 0 bases, and 12 bases lay in between. DNA of the CDR3: TGTGCCAGCAGTTACCTCGGAGGCTCTAGCACAGATACGCAGTATTTT. Translation: CASSYLGGSSTDTQYF.

V and J are TRBV6-5 and TRBJ2-7; D is possibly TRBD2 (6 bases). Germline CDR1 is MNHEY and CDR2 is SVGAGI. The CDR3 loop spans 15 amino acids. Trimming stripped 1 base from V and 7 bases from J, with 17 bases between. CDR3 amino acids: CASSYWGGDLREQYF. CDR3 nucleotide sequence: TGTGCCAGCAGTTACTGGGGCGGGGACCTACGGGAGCAGTACTTC.